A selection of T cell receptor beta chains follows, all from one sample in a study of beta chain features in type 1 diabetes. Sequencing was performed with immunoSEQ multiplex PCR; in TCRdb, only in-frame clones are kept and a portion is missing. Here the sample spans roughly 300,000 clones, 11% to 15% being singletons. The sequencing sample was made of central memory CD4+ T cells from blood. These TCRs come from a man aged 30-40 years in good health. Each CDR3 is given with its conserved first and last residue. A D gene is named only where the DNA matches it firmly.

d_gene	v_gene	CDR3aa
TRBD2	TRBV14	CASSPLAGGPQETQYF
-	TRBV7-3	CASSLLGTGVIETQYF
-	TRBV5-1	CASSLEAGMFNEQFF
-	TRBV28	CASSLLSGSNFGAQYF
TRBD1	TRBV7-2	CASSGPGQGSLGEKLFF
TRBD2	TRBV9	CASSLLAGGTDTQYF
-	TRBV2	CASTPKYEQYF
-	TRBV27	CASSPGVGETQYF
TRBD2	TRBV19	CASSIDIAGGADTQYF
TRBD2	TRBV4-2	CASSQGLAGSGGELFF
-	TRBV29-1	CSVDPGASTEAFF
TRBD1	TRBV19	CASSSRDRGNSPLHF
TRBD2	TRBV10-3	CAISEGAGGPSDTQYF
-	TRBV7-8	CASSLAGRSNEQFF
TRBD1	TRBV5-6	CASSRQGWGTQYF
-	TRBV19	CASSLSGGRLHSNQPQHF
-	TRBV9	CASSALGSSNTEAFF